The subject of this entry is one T cell receptor (beta chain). In this sample, this clonotype turned up a few times. The antigen it binds to is not known. No quality values exist for individual bases; no much larger clone is one base distant. The sample comes from a study of CD8 T cells in ankylosing spondylitis listed by TCRdb under 2017. Background for the entire study: The study set out to find disease-linked TCR variants by profiling T cell receptor beta repertoires in ankylosing spondylitis patients and healthy donors. Samples of peripheral blood were taken, and for ankylosing spondylitis patients, synovial fluid was collected as well. The whole study cohort included over a hundred healthy donors and about two dozen ankylosing spondylitis patients.

For each ankylosing spondylitis patient, the synovial fluid sample was matched to a blood sample from that same patient. The instrument was an Illumina HiSeq 2500. Quantitative 5'-RACE with molecular barcodes was the method used to prepare the TCR beta libraries. The published analysis was carried out like this. A new computational method, built on a probabilistic model of VDJ rearrangement, was used to identify disease-linked TCR variants. TCRdb applied fastp at Q25 and MiXCR to the public reads, then kept only in-frame beta chains. Merged by CDR3 protein, the rows form single entries marked with the most common genes and DNA. The V and J calls come from TCRdb's annotation, not from the publication. The sample yields roughly 140,000 distinct CDR3 sequences; approximately 44% were counted once. The ten largest make up around 15% of the sample. Here is what the overall study found, with its caveats: In peripheral blood, the disease-linked clones were found at relatively low frequencies and had a CD8+ phenotype. A TCR beta motif made up of under ten highly homologous amino acid variants appeared to be characteristic of blood from ankylosing spondylitis patients. Some motif variants were previously reported in synovial fluid and blood of reactive arthritis patients, suggesting common disease-initiation mechanisms. The disease-linked clones were reported as significantly enriched in matched synovial fluid samples from ankylosing spondylitis patients.

The germline V gene (reference sequence) specifies MNHEY as CDR1 and SMNVEV as CDR2. At the junction V is shortened by 5 bases and J by 5 bases, with 25 bases in between. The CDR3 spans 18 residues, from the cysteine through the phenylalanine. The CDR3 DNA has 54 bases and is translated from base 1. The sequence was obtained from a male donor with ankylosing spondylitis. Sequenced sample: synovial fluid, either unsorted or a sorted T cell fraction (not recorded which). The chain links TRBV27 with TRBJ1-5, and perhaps TRBD1 as D gene, on 6 matching bases. The CDR3 reads as follows: CASSPRSGQLYRDQPQHF. The nucleotides read TGTGCCAGCAGTCCCCGCAGTGGACAGCTATACAGGGATCAGCCCCAGCATTTT.